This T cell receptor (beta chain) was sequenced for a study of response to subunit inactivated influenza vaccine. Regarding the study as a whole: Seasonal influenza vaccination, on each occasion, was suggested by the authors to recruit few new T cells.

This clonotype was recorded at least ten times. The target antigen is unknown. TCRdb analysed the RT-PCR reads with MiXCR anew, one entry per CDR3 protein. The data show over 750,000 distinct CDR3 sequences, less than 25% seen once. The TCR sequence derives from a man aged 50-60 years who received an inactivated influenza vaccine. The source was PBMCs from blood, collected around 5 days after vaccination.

Here the CDR3 reads CASTGGAEAFF. The CDR3 DNA reads as TGTGCCAGTACCGGCGGGGCTGAAGCTTTCTTT. The rearrangement links TRBV19 to TRBJ1-1; no firm D call. With 7 bases removed from V and 6 bases from J, the gap between germline ends came to 9 bases. This CDR3 has 11 amino acids. The germline V gene encodes CDR1 LNHDA and CDR2 SQIVND (reference sequence).